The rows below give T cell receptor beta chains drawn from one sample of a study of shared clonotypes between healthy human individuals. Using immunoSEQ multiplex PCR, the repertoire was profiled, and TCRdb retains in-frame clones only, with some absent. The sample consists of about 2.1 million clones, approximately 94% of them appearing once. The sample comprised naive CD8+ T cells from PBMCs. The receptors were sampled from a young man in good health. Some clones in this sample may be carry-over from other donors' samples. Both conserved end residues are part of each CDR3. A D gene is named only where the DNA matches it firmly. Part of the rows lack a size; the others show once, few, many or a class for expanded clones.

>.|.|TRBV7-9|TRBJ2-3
TGTGCCAGCAGCTCTCCGGGTCCCGATCCCTTCACAGATACGCAGTATTTT
CASSSPGPDPFTDTQYF
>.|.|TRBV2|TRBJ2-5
TGTGCCAGGGCGAGAGGGGAGACCCAGTACTTC
CARARGETQYF
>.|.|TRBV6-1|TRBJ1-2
TGTGCCAGCAGTGACCCCCGACAGACTCGAAGGGACTATGGCTACACCTTC
CASSDPRQTRRDYGYTF
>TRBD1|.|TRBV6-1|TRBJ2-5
TGTGCCAGCAGTGAGGGGACAGCCGCTTTTTGGACCCAGTACTTC
CASSEGTAAFWTQYF
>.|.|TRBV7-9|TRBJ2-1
TGTGCCAGCAGCTTCGCGGGATCAACCTACAATGAGCAGTTCTTC
CASSFAGSTYNEQFF
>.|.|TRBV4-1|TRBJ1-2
TGCGCCAGCAGCCGATCACACGGCCTCGGGAACTATGGCTACACCTTC
CASSRSHGLGNYGYTF
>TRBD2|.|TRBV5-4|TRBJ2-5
TGTGCCAGCAGCCCTGGGACTAGCGGGTACCAAGAGACCCAGTACTTC
CASSPGTSGYQETQYF
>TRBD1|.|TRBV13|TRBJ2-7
TGTGCCAGCAGCCTAACCCACAAATCCGGGACAGGTTCCTACGAGCAGTACTTC
CASSLTHKSGTGSYEQYF
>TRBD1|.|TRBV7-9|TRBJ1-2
TGTGCCAGCAGCGTGACAGGGGGGCACTATGGCTACACCTTC
CASSVTGGHYGYTF
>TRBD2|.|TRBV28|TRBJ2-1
TGTGCCAGCAGTTTAGGACTAGACCTTTACAATGAGCAGTTCTTC
CASSLGLDLYNEQFF
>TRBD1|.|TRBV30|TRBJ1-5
TGTGCCTGGGCGGGGGGACAGGGAAGACAGCCCCAGCATTTT
CAWAGGQGRQPQHF
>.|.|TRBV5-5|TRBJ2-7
TGTGCCAGCAGCACGGGCACAGGGCTAGTTGGCGAGCAGTACTTC
CASSTGTGLVGEQYF
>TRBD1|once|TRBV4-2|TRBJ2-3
TGTGCCAGCAGCCACTTAACAGGGGGCCGCACAGATACGCAGTATTTT
CASSHLTGGRTDTQYF
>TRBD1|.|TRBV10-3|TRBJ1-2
TGTGCCATCAGCAAAAGGACAGGGGATAACTATGGCTACACCTTC
CAISKRTGDNYGYTF
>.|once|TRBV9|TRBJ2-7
TGTGCCAGCAGCGTAGGCCGGGATTCCTACGAGCAGTACTTC
CASSVGRDSYEQYF
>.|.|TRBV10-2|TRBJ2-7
TGCGCCAGCACAACCGGTGGCTGGGAGCGGAACTCCTACGAGCAGTACTTC
CASTTGGWERNSYEQYF
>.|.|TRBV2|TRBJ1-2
TGTGCCAGCAGTGCCGGCGGGATCAACTATGGCTACACCTTC
CASSAGGINYGYTF
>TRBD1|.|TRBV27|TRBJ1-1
TGTGCCAGCAGGGTACAGGGGATGAACACTGAAGCTTTCTTT
CASRVQGMNTEAFF
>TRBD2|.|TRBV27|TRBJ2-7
TGTGCCAGCAGTCCCGGGACTAGCGGGAGTAACGAGCAGTACTTC
CASSPGTSGSNEQYF
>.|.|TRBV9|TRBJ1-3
TGTGCCAGCAGCGTAAGGGACGGCCCTGGAAACACCATATATTTT
CASSVRDGPGNTIYF
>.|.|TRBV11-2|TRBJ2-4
TGTGCCAGCAGCACTGGAGTCCGTGGCAAAAACATTCAGTACTTC
CASSTGVRGKNIQYF
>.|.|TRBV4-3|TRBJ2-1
TGCGCCAGCAGCCAAGTGGGGTCTGTCAACTACAATGAGCAGTTCTTC
CASSQVGSVNYNEQFF
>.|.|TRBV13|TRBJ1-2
TGTGCCAGCAGCTTAGGAGGGGCGAGACCTTATGGCTACACCTTC
CASSLGGARPYGYTF
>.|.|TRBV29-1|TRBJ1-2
TGCAGCGTTGAAGCGGGCAGGGATGGGTCGGATGGCTACACCTTC
CSVEAGRDGSDGYTF
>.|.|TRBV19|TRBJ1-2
TGTGCCAGTGGTCTTTTGGACGGGAACTATGGCTACACCTTC
CASGLLDGNYGYTF
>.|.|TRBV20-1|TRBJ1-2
TGCAGTGCTAGCAAGGGTGGCTACACCTTC
CSASKGGYTF
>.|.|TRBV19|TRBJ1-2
TGTGCCAGTAAATTAGCAGAAGACTATGGCTACACCTTC
CASKLAEDYGYTF
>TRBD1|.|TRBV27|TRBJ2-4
TGTGCCAGCCAACAAGGGGGGACAGGGGATAGCAAAAACATTCAGTACTTC
CASQQGGTGDSKNIQYF
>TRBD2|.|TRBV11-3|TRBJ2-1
TGTGCCAGCAGCCACGGACTAGAGGTCCACAATGAGCAGTTCTTC
CASSHGLEVHNEQFF
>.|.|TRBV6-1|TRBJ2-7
TGTGCCATTATGGACGGACCTTTCTTCGAGCAGTACTTC
CAIMDGPFFEQYF
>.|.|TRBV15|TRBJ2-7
TGTGCCACCAGCAGAGATAGGAACAGTTACTACGAGCAGTACTTC
CATSRDRNSYYEQYF
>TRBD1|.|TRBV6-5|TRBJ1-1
TGTGCCAGCAGTTACGACAGGGAGGACACTGAAGCTTTCTTT
CASSYDREDTEAFF
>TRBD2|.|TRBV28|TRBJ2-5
TGTGCCAGCAGTCTCCTCGCTAGCGGGAGGCCCCTGTACTTC
CASSLLASGRPLYF
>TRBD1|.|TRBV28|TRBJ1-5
TGTGCCAGCAGTGGCAGACAGGGGGCGAGGGGTCAGCCCCAGCATTTT
CASSGRQGARGQPQHF
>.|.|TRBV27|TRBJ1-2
TGTGCCAGCAGTTTACTCGACCGAGCCGGTAGCGGCTACACCTTC
CASSLLDRAGSGYTF
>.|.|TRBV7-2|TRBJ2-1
TGTGCCAGCAGCCAAGGTATGGGCAATGAGCAGTTCTTC
CASSQGMGNEQFF
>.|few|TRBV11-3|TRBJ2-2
TGTGCCAGCAGCTGGGACCGGGAGCCTCGGGGTCCCGGGGAGCTGTTTTTT
CASSWDREPRGPGELFF
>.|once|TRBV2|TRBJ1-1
TGTGCCAGCACTACCCTGCAGACAGCCACTGAAGCTTTCTTT
CASTTLQTATEAFF
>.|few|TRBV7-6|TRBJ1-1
TGTGCCAGCAGCATGGGAGGGGGAGGCACTGAAGCTTTCTTT
CASSMGGGGTEAFF
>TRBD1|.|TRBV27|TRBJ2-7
TGTGCCAGCAGTTCAAGACAGGGAAGCTCCTACGAGCAGTACTTC
CASSSRQGSSYEQYF
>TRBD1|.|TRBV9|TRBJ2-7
TGTGCCAGCAGCGTCGGGACAGGGTTAACCGAGCAGTACTTC
CASSVGTGLTEQYF
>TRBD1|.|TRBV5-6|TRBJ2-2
TGTGCCAGCAGCTTGGAATTGTCGCAGGGGGCAGGGGAGCTGTTTTTT
CASSLELSQGAGELFF
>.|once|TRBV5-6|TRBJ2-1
TGTGCCAGCAGCTTGAAAACCTACAATGAGCAGTTCTTC
CASSLKTYNEQFF
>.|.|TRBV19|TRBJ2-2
TGTGCCAGTAGTTGGGGGTACGTGGAGCTGTTTTTT
CASSWGYVELFF
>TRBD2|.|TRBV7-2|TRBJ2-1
TGTGCCAGCAGCCTAGCGGGCGGAGAGCAGTTCTTC
CASSLAGGEQFF
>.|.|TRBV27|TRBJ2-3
TGTGCCAGCAGTTTAAAGTTCGGACTGACCCCCTACTCGGATACGCAGTATTTT
CASSLKFGLTPYSDTQYF
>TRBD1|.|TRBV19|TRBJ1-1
TGTGCCAGTAGTAGGGCGGTGGTTCGGGACAGGGAGTGGGTGAACACTGAAGCTTTCTTT
CASSRAVVRDREWVNTEAFF
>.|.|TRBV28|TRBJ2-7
TGTGCCAGCAGTTTAAGTATAGCAGGGGAGTCGGACGAGCAGTACTTC
CASSLSIAGESDEQYF
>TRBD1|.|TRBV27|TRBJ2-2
TGTGCCAGCAGTCTCCATTATTGGACAGGTGGGCCCGGGGAGCTGTTTTTT
CASSLHYWTGGPGELFF
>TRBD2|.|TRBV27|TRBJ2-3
TGTGCCAGCAGTTTATTGGGGACTAGCGGGAGGACAGATACGCAGTATTTT
CASSLLGTSGRTDTQYF